These 7 T cell receptor beta chains were all obtained from the same sample, sequenced in a study of regulatory T cells in long-lasting Graves disease. According to the study, TCR beta libraries were built with iRepertoire HTBI primers and CDR3-region Arm-PCR. TCRdb re-analysed the multiplex PCR reads in MiXCR, keeping a single row per CDR3 protein. The data hold 300,000 to 400,000 distinct CDR3 sequences, with 15% to 20% observed a single time. This sample's time point: newly diagnosed GD, antithyroid drugs for less than 3 months. With RNA extracted from PBMCs as input, the TCR library was made. The sample consisted of peripheral blood mononuclear cells (PBMCs), taken at new diagnosis, from a patient treated with antithyroid drugs. The receptors here all came from a female donor with Graves disease.

This clonotype was detected a few times. A much larger clone lies a single base off, so this may be a read error. For the CDR3, the DNA is TGTGCCAGCCGTAGTCCTCCACGGGAACGGGGCACAGATACGCAGTATTTT. Amino acids: CASRSPPRERGTDTQYF. The chain couples TRBV27 to TRBJ2-3; D perhaps matches TRBD2 (5 bases). Germline lookup yields CDR1 MNHEY and CDR2 SMNVEV (reference sequence). Trimming took 8 bases from V and 1 from J, leaving 22 bases between them. This CDR3 region has 17 residues.

The chain joins TRBV12-3 or TRBV12-4 to TRBJ1-1, with D uncertain. V was clipped by 1 base and J by 4 bases, with 13 bases between them. The CDR3 consists of 15 residues. CDR3 bases: TGTGCCAGCAGTTTAGGCCCGGCCTCGGTCACTGAAGCTTTCTTT. It is translated as CASSLGPASVTEAFF.

The chain is built from TRBV7-3 and TRBJ2-1; TRBD2 aligns across 11 bases. J was trimmed by 0 bases and V by 2 bases; bases with no gene match: 9. This CDR3 has 19 amino acids. The germline gives CDR1 SGHTA, CDR2 FQGTGA. The CDR3 nucleotides are TGTGCCAGCAGCTTAGTCCTAGCGGGAGGACCCAGCTCCTACAATGAGCAGTTCTTC. Its protein is CASSLVLAGGPSSYNEQFF.

This clonotype was seen a few times. The chain combines TRBV19 with TRBJ2-3, with TRBD1 identical over 9 bases. Germline V lookup: CDR1 LNHDA, CDR2 SQIVND (reference sequence). V was pared by 5 bases and J by 2 bases, with 14 bases of the junction left unmatched. The length of the CDR3 is 18 residues. The chain's CDR3 is CASSQNLGQGPNTDTQYF. In DNA, the CDR3 is TGTGCCAGTAGTCAAAACCTGGGACAGGGCCCCAACACAGATACGCAGTATTTT.

The sample holds many counts of this clonotype. The CDR3 loop is CAWRYYGQGDEQYF. DNA for the CDR3: TGTGCCTGGAGGTACTACGGACAGGGGGACGAGCAGTACTTC. The rearrangement uses TRBV30 and TRBJ2-7; 10 bases are a match to TRBD1. V was clipped by 3 bases and J by 5 bases; unmatched bases: 7. This CDR3 region has 14 residues. CDR1 and CDR2 from the germline V gene are GTSNPN and SVGIG (reference sequence).

This chain links TRBV27 with TRBJ2-1; TRBD1 aligns across 7 bases. V lost 5 bases and J lost 3; bases outside the gene matches: 7. The germline gives CDR1 MNHEY, CDR2 SMNVEV (reference sequence). The CDR3 runs 15 residues. CDR3 sequence reads: CASSPTGRLYNEQFF. The CDR3 nucleotides are TGTGCCAGCAGTCCGACAGGGAGACTCTACAATGAGCAGTTCTTC.

This clonotype was detected many times. The chain couples TRBV11-2 to TRBJ2-7; D is possibly TRBD2 (6 bases). The CDR3 has 16 amino acids. The germline CDR1 and CDR2 sequences are SGHAT and FQNNGV. Trimming pared 0 bases from V and 4 bases from J, leaving 16 bases between. The CDR3 sequence is CASSLDLWGRNYEQYF. The CDR3 DNA reads TGTGCCAGCAGCTTAGATCTCTGGGGGAGGAATTACGAGCAGTACTTC.